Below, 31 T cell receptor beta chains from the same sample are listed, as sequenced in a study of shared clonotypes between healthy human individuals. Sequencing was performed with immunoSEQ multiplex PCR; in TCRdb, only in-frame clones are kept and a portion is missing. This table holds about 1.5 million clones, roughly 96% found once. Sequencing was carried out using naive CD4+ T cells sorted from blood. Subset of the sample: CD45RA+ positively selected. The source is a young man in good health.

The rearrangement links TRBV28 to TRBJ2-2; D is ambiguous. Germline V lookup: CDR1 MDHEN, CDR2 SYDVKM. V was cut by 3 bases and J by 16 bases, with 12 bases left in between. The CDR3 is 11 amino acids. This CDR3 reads CASSFGTLTFF. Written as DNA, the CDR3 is TGTGCCAGCAGTTTTGGAACACTGACGTTTTTT. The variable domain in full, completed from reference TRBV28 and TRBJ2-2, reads DVKVTQSSRYLVKRTGEKVFLECVQDMDHENMFWYRQDPGLGLRLIYFSYDVKMKEKGDIPEGYSVSREKKERFSLILESASTNQTSMYLCASSFGTLTFFGEGSRLTVL.

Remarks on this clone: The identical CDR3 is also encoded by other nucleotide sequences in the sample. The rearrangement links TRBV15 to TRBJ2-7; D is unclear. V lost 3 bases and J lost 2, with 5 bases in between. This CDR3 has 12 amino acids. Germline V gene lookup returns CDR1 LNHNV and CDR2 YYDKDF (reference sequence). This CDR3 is CATSRGTYEQYF. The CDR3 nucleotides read TGTGCCACCAGCAGGGGTACCTACGAGCAGTACTTC.

This CDR3 reads CASSRSGGSNQPQHF. For the CDR3, the DNA is TGTGCCAGCAGCCGGTCCGGGGGGAGCAATCAGCCCCAGCATTTT. This chain links TRBV5-5 with TRBJ1-5, with D possibly matching TRBD1 (5 bases). This CDR3 spans 15 amino acids. CDR1 SGHKS and CDR2 YYEKEE come from the germline V gene (reference sequence). Trimming removed 4 bases at V and 1 base at J, with 12 bases between. The full variable domain, rest sourced from reference TRBV5-5 and TRBJ1-5, is DAGVTQSPTHLIKTRGQQVTLRCSPISGHKSVSWYQQVLGQGPQFIFQYYEKEERGRGNFPDRFSARQFPNYSSELNVNALLLGDSALYLCASSRSGGSNQPQHFGDGTRLSIL.

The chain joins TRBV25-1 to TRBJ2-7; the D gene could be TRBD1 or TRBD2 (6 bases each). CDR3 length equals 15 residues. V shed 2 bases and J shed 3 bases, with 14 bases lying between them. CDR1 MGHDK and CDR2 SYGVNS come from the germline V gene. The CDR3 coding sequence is TGTGCCAGCAGTGAAGGGGGCGGGAACCTCTACGAGCAGTACTTC. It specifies CASSEGGGNLYEQYF.

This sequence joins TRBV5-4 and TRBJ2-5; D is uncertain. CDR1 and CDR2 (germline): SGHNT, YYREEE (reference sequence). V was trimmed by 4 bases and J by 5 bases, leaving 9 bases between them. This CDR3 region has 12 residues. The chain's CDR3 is CASSHPRETQYF. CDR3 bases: TGTGCCAGCAGCCACCCTAGGGAGACCCAGTACTTC.

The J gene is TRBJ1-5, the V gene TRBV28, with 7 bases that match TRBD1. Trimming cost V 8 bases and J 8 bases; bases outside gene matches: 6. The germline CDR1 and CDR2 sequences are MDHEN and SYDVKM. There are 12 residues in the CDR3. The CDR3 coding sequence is TGTGCCAGCTGGGACAGATTAAAGCCCCAGCATTTT. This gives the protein CASWDRLKPQHF.

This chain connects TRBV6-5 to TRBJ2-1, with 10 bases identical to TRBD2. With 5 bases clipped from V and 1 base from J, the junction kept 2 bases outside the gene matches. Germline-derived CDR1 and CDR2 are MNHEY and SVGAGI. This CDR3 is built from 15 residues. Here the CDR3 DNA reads TGTGCCAGCAGTACTAGCGGGAAATCCTACAATGAGCAGTTCTTC. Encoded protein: CASSTSGKSYNEQFF.

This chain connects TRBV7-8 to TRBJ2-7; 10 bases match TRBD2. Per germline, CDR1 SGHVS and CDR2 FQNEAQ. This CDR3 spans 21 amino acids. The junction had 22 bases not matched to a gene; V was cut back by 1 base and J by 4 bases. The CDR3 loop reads CASSLVPSLVLAGEREYEQYF. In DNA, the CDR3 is TGTGCCAGCAGCTTAGTACCCTCCTTAGTGCTAGCGGGAGAGAGGGAGTACGAGCAGTACTTC.

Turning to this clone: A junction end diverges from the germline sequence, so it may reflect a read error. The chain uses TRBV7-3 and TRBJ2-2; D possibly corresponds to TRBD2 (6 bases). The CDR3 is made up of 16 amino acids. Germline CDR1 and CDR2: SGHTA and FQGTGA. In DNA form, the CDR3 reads TGTGCTAGCAGCCCTCCGTCCGGGGGACGTAGCGGGGAGCTGTTTTTT. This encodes CASSPPSGGRSGELFF.

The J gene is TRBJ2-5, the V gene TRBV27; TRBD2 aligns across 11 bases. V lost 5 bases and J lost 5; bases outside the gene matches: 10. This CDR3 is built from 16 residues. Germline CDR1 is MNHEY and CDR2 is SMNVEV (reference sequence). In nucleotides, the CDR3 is TGTGCCAGCAGTCCCAGACTAGCGGGATGGGGGGAGACCCAGTACTTC. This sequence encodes CASSPRLAGWGETQYF.

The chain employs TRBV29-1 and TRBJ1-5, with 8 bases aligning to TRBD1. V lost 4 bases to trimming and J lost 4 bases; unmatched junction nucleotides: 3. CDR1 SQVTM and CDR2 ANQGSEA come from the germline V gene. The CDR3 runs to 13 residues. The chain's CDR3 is CSVAQGENQPQHF. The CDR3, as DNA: TGCAGCGTTGCACAGGGGGAGAATCAGCCCCAGCATTTT.

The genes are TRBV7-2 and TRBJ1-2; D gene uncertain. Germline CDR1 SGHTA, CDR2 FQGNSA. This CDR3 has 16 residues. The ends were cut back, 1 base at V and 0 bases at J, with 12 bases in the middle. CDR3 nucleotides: TGTGCCAGCAGCTTAGTGTTGGGGAGGACTAACTATGGCTACACCTTC. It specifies CASSLVLGRTNYGYTF.

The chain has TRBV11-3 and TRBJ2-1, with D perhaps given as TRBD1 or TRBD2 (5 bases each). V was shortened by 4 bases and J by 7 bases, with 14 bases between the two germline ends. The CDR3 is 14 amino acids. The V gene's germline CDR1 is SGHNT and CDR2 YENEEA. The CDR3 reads CASSSAKRGNEQFF. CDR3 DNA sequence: TGTGCCAGCAGCTCGGCTAAGAGGGGTAATGAGCAGTTCTTC.

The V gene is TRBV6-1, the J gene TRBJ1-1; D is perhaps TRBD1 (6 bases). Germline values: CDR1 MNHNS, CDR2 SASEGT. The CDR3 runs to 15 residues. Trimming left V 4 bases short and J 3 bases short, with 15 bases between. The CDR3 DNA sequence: TGTGCCAGCAGTGGGTTGTTTGGGGGGCACACTGAAGCTTTCTTT. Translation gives CASSGLFGGHTEAFF.

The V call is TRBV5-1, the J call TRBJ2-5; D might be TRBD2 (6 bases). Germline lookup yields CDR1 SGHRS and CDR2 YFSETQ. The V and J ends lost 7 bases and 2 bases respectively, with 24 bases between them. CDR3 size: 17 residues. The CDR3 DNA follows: TGCGCCAGCTATAACCCAGTTCCGGGAGACGCACAAGAGACCCAGTACTTC. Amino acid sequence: CASYNPVPGDAQETQYF.

The CDR3 sequence is CASSLGGKVYEQYF. The DNA for the CDR3 is TGCGCCAGCAGCTTGGGCGGGAAGGTCTACGAGCAGTACTTC. The rearrangement links TRBV5-1 to TRBJ2-7, with D maybe TRBD2 (6 bases). The germline V and J ends were trimmed by 0 bases and 3 bases, with 10 bases remaining between them. Germline lookup yields CDR1 SGHRS and CDR2 YFSETQ. The CDR3 totals 14 residues.

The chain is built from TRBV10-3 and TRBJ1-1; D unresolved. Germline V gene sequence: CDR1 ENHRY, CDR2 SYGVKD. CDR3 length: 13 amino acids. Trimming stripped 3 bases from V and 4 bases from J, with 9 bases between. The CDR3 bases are TGTGCCATCAGTGAAGAATTGGGCACTGAAGCTTTCTTT. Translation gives CAISEELGTEAFF.

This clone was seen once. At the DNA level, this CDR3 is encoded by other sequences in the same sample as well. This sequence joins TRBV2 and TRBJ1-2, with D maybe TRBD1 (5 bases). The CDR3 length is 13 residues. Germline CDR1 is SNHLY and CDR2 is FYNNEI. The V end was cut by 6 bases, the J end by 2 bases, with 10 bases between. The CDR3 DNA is TGTGCCAGCAGGGGGACGGGCAACTATGGCTACACCTTC. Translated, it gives CASRGTGNYGYTF.

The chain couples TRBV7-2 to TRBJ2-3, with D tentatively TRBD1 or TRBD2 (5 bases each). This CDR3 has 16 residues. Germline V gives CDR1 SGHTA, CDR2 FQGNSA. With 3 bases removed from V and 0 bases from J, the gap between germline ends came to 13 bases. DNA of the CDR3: TGTGCCAGCAGCTTGGGACCAATAGTTAGCACAGATACGCAGTATTTT. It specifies CASSLGPIVSTDTQYF. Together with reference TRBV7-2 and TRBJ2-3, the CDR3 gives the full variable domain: GAGVSQSPSNKVTEKGKDVELRCDPISGHTALYWYRQSLGQGLEFLIYFQGNSAPDKSGLPSDRFSAERTGGSVSTLTIQRTQQEDSAVYLCASSLGPIVSTDTQYFGPGTRLTVL.

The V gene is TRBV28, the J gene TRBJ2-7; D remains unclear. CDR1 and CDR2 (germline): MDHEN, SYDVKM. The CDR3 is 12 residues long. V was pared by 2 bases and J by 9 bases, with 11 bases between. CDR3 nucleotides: TGTGCCAGCAGTTTAGCTGCTGCAGTGCAGTACTTC. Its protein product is CASSLAAAVQYF. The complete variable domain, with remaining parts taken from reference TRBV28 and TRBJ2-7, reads DVKVTQSSRYLVKRTGEKVFLECVQDMDHENMFWYRQDPGLGLRLIYFSYDVKMKEKGDIPEGYSVSREKKERFSLILESASTNQTSMYLCASSLAAAVQYFGPGTRLTVT.

CDR3 sequence (DNA): TGCGCCAGCAGCCCGCGATCCAGGTTCTACGAGCAGTACTTC. It codes for CASSPRSRFYEQYF. The rearrangement links TRBV5-1 to TRBJ2-7, with D unclear. Deletions cut 4 bases from V and 3 bases from J, with 14 bases between. Germline V gives CDR1 SGHRS, CDR2 YFSETQ. The CDR3 loop spans 14 amino acids.

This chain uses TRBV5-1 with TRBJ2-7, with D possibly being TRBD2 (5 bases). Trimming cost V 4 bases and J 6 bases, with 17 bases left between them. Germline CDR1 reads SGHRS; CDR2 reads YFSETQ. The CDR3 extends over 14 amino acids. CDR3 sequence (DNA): TGCGCCAGCAGCCCCGAAGGCGGCGAGGGCGAGCAGTACTTC. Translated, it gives CASSPEGGEGEQYF. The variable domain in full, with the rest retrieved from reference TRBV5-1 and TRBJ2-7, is KAGVTQTPRYLIKTRGQQVTLSCSPISGHRSVSWYQQTPGQGLQFLFEYFSETQRNKGNFPGRFSGRQFSNSRSEMNVSTLELGDSALYLCASSPEGGEGEQYFGPGTRLTVT.

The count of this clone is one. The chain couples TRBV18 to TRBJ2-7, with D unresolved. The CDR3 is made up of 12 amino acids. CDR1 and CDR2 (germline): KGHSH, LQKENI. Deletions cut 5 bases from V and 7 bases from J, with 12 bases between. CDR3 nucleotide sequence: TGTGCCAGCTCAGCCACCCTGGGGGAGCAGTACTTC. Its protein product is CASSATLGEQYF.

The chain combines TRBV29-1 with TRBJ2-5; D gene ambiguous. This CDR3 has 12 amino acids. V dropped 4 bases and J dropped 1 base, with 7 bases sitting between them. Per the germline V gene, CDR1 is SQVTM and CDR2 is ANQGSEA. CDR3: CSVVRPQETQYF. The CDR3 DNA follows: TGCAGCGTTGTCAGGCCCCAAGAGACCCAGTACTTC.

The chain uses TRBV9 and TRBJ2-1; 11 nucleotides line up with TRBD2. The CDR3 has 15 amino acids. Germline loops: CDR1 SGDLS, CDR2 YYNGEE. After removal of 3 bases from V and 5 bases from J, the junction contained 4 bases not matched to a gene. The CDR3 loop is CASSERLAGHNEQFF. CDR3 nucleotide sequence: TGTGCCAGCAGCGAGCGACTAGCGGGACACAATGAGCAGTTCTTC.

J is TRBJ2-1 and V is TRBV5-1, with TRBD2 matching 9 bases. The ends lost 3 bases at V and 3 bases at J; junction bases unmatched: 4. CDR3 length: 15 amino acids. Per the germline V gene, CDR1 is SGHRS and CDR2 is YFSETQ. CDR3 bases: TGCGCCAGCAGCTCAGGAGCGGGGGGCTACAATGAGCAGTTCTTC. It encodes CASSSGAGGYNEQFF.

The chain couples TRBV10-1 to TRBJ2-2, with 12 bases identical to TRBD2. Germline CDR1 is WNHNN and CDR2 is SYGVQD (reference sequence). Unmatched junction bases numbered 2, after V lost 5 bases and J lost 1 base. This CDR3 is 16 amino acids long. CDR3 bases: TGCGCCAGCAGTATGACTAGCGGGAGGAACACCGGGGAGCTGTTTTTT. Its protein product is CASSMTSGRNTGELFF.

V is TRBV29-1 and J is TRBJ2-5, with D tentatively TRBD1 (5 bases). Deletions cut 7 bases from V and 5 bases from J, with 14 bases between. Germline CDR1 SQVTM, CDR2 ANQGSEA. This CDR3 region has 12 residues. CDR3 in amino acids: CSATDSEETQYF. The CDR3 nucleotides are TGCAGCGCCACTGACAGCGAGGAGACCCAGTACTTC. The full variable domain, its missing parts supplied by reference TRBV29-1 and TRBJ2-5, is SAVISQKPSRDICQRGTSLTIQCQVDSQVTMMFWYRQQPGQSLTLIATANQGSEATYESGFVIDKFPISRPNLTFSTLTVSNMSPEDSSIYLCSATDSEETQYFGPGTRLLVL.

CDR3 loop: CASYLGGVGDYGYTF. CDR3 coding DNA: TGTGCCAGTTACCTTGGGGGGGTCGGGGACTATGGCTACACCTTC. The genes are TRBV6-6 and TRBJ1-2; a weak D match, TRBD1 (5 bases). Trimming stripped 9 bases from V and 3 bases from J, with 20 bases between. The V gene's germline CDR1 is MNHNY and CDR2 SVGAGI (reference sequence). The CDR3 sequence is 15 residues long.

CDR3 DNA sequence: TGTGCCAGCAGGTTCCTATCGAACACTGAAGCTTTCTTT. Translation: CASRFLSNTEAFF. V is TRBV6-5 and J is TRBJ1-1; D uncertain. CDR1 and CDR2 (germline): MNHEY, SVGAGI. V was shortened by 6 bases and J by 1 base, with 9 bases between the two germline ends. CDR3 size: 13 residues.

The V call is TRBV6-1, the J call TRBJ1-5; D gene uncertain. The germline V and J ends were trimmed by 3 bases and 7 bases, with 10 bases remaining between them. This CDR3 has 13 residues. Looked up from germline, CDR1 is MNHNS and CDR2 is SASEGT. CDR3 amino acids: CASSERAWQPQHF. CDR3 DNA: TGTGCCAGCAGTGAGAGGGCTTGGCAGCCCCAGCATTTT.